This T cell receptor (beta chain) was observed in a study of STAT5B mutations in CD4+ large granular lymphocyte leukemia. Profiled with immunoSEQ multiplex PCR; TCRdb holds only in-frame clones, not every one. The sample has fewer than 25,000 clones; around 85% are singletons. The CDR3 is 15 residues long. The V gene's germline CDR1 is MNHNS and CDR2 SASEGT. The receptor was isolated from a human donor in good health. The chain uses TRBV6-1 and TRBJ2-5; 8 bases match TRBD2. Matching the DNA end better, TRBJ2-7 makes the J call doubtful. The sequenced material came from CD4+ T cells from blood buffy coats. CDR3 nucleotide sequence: TGTGCCAGCGAGACGGGGGGACTAGGTAACTACGAGCAGTACTTC. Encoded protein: CASETGGLGNYEQYF.